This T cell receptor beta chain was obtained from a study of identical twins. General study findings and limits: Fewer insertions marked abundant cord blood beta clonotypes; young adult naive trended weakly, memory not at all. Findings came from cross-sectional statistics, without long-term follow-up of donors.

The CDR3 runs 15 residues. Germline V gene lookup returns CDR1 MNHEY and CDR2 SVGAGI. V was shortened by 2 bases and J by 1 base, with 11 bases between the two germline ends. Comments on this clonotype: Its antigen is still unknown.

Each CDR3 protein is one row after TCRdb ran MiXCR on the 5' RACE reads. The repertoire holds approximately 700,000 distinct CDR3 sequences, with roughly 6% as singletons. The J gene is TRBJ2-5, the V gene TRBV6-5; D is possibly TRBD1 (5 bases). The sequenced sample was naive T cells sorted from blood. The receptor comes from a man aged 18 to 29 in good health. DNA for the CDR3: TGTGCCAGCAGTTACCTTCCAGGGCGCCAAGAGACCCAGTACTTC. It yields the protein CASSYLPGRQETQYF.